This TCR beta chain was captured in a study of blood T cell repertoires in COVID-19. Study summary: T cells, B-cell-depleted T cells, or PBMCs supplied cDNA or gDNA.

Germline CDR1 and CDR2: MNHEY and SMNVEV (reference sequence). Germline trimming cut 5 bases from V and 5 bases from J; bases unmatched to any gene: 7. There are 14 residues in the CDR3. Authors' data handling: The authors estimated nucleated cell counts from reference gene primer amplification. Method: immunoSEQ multiplex PCR; TCRdb's copy keeps in-frame clones and lacks some. V, J and clone size derive from that table, while D and trimming were established from the DNA sequence. The sample has about 110,000 clones; 85% are singletons. This TCR was sampled from a human donor in a cohort sampled during active COVID-19. Material for sequencing was peripheral blood. V usage is TRBV27 and J usage is TRBJ1-2, with TRBD1 matching over 8 bases. The CDR3 protein is CASSKNRGGYGYTF. The CDR3 region has the DNA TGTGCCAGCAGTAAGAACAGGGGGGGATATGGCTACACCTTC.